This passage covers 20 T cell receptor beta chains from one sample sequenced in a study of blood T cells in healthy people across ages. Together with a sample-barcoded 5' primer, a J-beta primer mix was included in a second PCR lasting roughly 6 to 12 cycles. Each CDR3 protein gets one entry after TCRdb re-called the 5' RACE reads with MiXCR. There are roughly 900,000 distinct CDR3 sequences in the sample; roughly 48% occur only once, and 10% to 15% lies in the top ten. The sequenced sample consisted of blood. The receptors derive from a man younger than 45 in good health.

V is TRBV7-2 and J is TRBJ2-1; 9 bases match TRBD2. Germline CDR1 and CDR2: SGHTA and FQGNSA. Trimming removed 6 bases from V and 7 bases from J; junction bases left unmatched: 13. CDR3 size: 16 residues. CDR3 residues: CASSPSMAGGDNEQFF. As DNA, the CDR3 is TGTGCCAGCAGTCCATCGATGGCGGGGGGGGATAATGAGCAGTTCTTC. Full variable domain (remainder filled in from reference TRBV7-2 and TRBJ2-1): GAGVSQSPSNKVTEKGKDVELRCDPISGHTALYWYRQSLGQGLEFLIYFQGNSAPDKSGLPSDRFSAERTGGSVSTLTIQRTQQEDSAVYLCASSPSMAGGDNEQFFGPGTRLTVL.

In its sample, this clonotype was seen many times. This sequence joins TRBV12-3 or TRBV12-4 and TRBJ1-2; possible D gene TRBD1, 5 bases. The CDR3 length is 15 residues. V was pared by 5 bases and J by 5 bases, with 18 bases between. CDR3 residues: CASSIRGLAIYGYTF. The CDR3 DNA reads TGTGCCAGCAGTATCCGGGGACTGGCGATTTATGGCTACACCTTC.

The chain combines TRBV5-1 with TRBJ2-4, with 10 bases identical to TRBD2. CDR3 length equals 18 residues. CDR1 is SGHRS and CDR2 is YFSETQ in the germline V gene. V shed 4 bases and J 2 bases; nucleotides not matched to a gene: 12. This CDR3 reads CASSPGASGGLTKNIQYF. The DNA of the CDR3 is TGCGCCAGCAGCCCAGGCGCTAGCGGGGGTTTAACCAAAAACATTCAGTACTTC. Variable domain in full (rest from reference TRBV5-1 and TRBJ2-4): KAGVTQTPRYLIKTRGQQVTLSCSPISGHRSVSWYQQTPGQGLQFLFEYFSETQRNKGNFPGRFSGRQFSNSRSEMNVSTLELGDSALYLCASSPGASGGLTKNIQYFGAGTRLSVL.

The rearrangement joins TRBV2 to TRBJ1-6, with a tentative D call TRBD1 (6 bases). Germline CDR1 and CDR2: SNHLY and FYNNEI. There are 13 residues in the CDR3. The V end lost 8 bases, the J end lost 8 bases, and 13 bases lay between the germline ends. The DNA of the CDR3 is TGTGCCAGCCGGACAGCCCTGGATTCACCCCTCCACTTT. This translates into CASRTALDSPLHF.

The sample holds a few counts of this clonotype. The V gene is TRBV21-1, the J gene TRBJ2-1; the table's TRBD1 call for D was not verified on the DNA. TRBV21-1 is a pseudogene. The CDR3 contains 15 residues. The chain's CDR3 is CASSKPGQGSNEQFF. The CDR3, as DNA: TGTGCCAGCAGCAAACCGGGACAGGGAAGCAATGAGCAGTTCTTC.

This clonotype was seen a handful of times. The chain couples TRBV7-2 to TRBJ1-4; the D is unclear. Trimming removed 5 bases at V and 3 bases at J, with 7 bases between. This CDR3 comprises 13 residues. Germline values: CDR1 SGHTA, CDR2 FQGNSA. The CDR3 nucleotides read TGTGCCAGCAGCAGGGAGGCTAATGAAAAACTGTTTTTT. Protein product: CASSREANEKLFF.

There are a few counts of this clonotype. J is TRBJ1-1 and V is TRBV5-1; the match to TRBD1 covers 11 bases. Trimming took 2 bases from V and 5 from J; bases not matched to a gene: 5. This CDR3 has 15 amino acids. Germline V CDR1 and CDR2: SGHRS, YFSETQ. For the CDR3, the DNA is TGCGCCAGCAGCTTAAGCGGACAGGGGGCTACTGAAGCTTTCTTT. Translated, it gives CASSLSGQGATEAFF.

Ten or more counts support this clonotype. This chain joins TRBV7-2 and TRBJ2-3; TRBD2 aligns across 12 bases. This CDR3 has 16 amino acids. V was clipped by 5 bases and J by 1 base; unmatched bases: 4. Germline values: CDR1 SGHTA, CDR2 FQGNSA. The CDR3 nucleotides are TGTGCCAGCAGCCTGCTAGCGGGGGGGGGCACAGATACGCAGTATTTT. It specifies CASSLLAGGGTDTQYF. Using reference TRBV7-2 and TRBJ2-3 for the parts outside the CDR3, the full variable domain is GAGVSQSPSNKVTEKGKDVELRCDPISGHTALYWYRQSLGQGLEFLIYFQGNSAPDKSGLPSDRFSAERTGGSVSTLTIQRTQQEDSAVYLCASSLLAGGGTDTQYFGPGTRLTVL.

The chain is built from TRBV6-2 or TRBV6-3 and TRBJ2-5; D not certain. V lost 0 bases and J lost 5, with 7 bases in between. Germline V gene lookup returns CDR1 MNHEY and CDR2 SVGEGT. The CDR3 runs to 13 residues. The CDR3 nucleotides are TGTGCCAGCAGTTACTCGATTATGGAGACCCAGTACTTC. It yields the protein CASSYSIMETQYF.

The gene calls are TRBV4-1 and TRBJ1-2; D is unresolved. The CDR3 length is 15 residues. Trimming shortened V by 0 bases and J by 2 bases, and 10 bases separated the two germline ends. In germline, CDR1 is MGHRA, CDR2 YSYEKL. The CDR3 DNA follows: TGCGCCAGCAGCCAAGATAGCGGAGGGAACTATGGCTACACCTTC. Its protein is CASSQDSGGNYGYTF.

This chain uses TRBV5-8 with TRBJ1-3; D remains unclear. Germline V gene data show CDR1 as SGHTS and CDR2 as YDEGEE. The V end was cut by 0 bases, the J end by 0 bases, with 7 bases between. The CDR3 contains 15 residues. The CDR3 DNA reads TGTGCCAGCAGCTTGGGCAGCAGCTCTGGAAACACCATATATTTT. It is translated as CASSLGSSSGNTIYF.

V gene TRBV10-3 combines with J gene TRBJ2-1; D is tentatively TRBD1 or TRBD2 (5 bases each). This CDR3 has 15 amino acids. The V end lost 3 bases, the J end lost 5 bases, and 14 bases lay between the germline ends. Germline CDR1 reads ENHRY; CDR2 reads SYGVKD. The CDR3 spells CAISEPGRSDNEQFF. The CDR3 DNA is TGTGCCATCAGTGAACCGGGACGGAGTGACAATGAGCAGTTCTTC.

The chain recombines TRBV7-2 with TRBJ1-4; 8 positions agree with TRBD1. The CDR3 is 13 residues long. V gave up 6 bases and J gave up 8 bases; unmatched junction bases: 5. Germline loops: CDR1 SGHTA, CDR2 FQGNSA. CDR3 sequence: CASRGQAREKLFF. CDR3 DNA: TGTGCCAGCAGGGGACAGGCACGGGAAAAACTGTTTTTT.

The chain recombines TRBV12-3 or TRBV12-4 with TRBJ2-7; D remains unclear. Trimming took off 10 bases at V and 0 bases at J, with 13 bases between the two ends. The CDR3 loop spans 13 amino acids. The CDR3 bases are TGTGCCAACCCGGGCAGGTGCTCCTACGAGCAGTACTTC. This gives the protein CANPGRCSYEQYF.

The rearrangement joins TRBV30 to TRBJ1-2; unclear D gene. The germline CDR1 and CDR2 sequences are GTSNPN and SVGIG (reference sequence). The CDR3 consists of 11 residues. Trimming pared 4 bases from V and 2 bases from J, leaving 5 bases between. As DNA, the CDR3 is TGTGCCTGGACCTGGAACTATGGCTACACCTTC. This encodes CAWTWNYGYTF.

The rearrangement joins TRBV29-1 to TRBJ2-3; D gene unclear. Per germline, CDR1 SQVTM and CDR2 ANQGSEA. The CDR3 has 11 amino acids. DNA of the CDR3: TGCGGCGCTGGTTCGACCCGAACGCAGTATTTT. It codes for CGAGSTRTQYF.

The genes are TRBV6-2 or TRBV6-3 and TRBJ1-2; D might be TRBD1 (6 bases). Trimming cost V 1 base and J 8 bases, with 17 bases left between them. Germline CDR1 MNHEY, CDR2 SVGEGT. CDR3 size: 15 residues. CDR3 sequence reads: CASSYFLQGVDGYTF. The CDR3 DNA reads TGTGCCAGCAGTTACTTCCTACAGGGAGTAGACGGCTACACCTTC.

The chain links TRBV6-1 to TRBJ1-4; tentatively, D is TRBD1 (6 bases). The CDR3 contains 15 residues. Trimming shortened V by 1 base and J by 5 bases, and 11 bases separated the two germline ends. Per the germline V gene, CDR1 is MNHNS and CDR2 is SASEGT. CDR3 residues: CASSEGGRGNEKLFF. Here the CDR3 DNA reads TGTGCCAGCAGTGAAGGAGGCAGGGGAAATGAAAAACTGTTTTTT.

This clonotype was detected once. The gene calls are TRBV6-5 and TRBJ2-7; D is ambiguous. The CDR3 has 15 residues. Germline loops: CDR1 MNHEY, CDR2 SVGAGI. V shed 6 bases and J shed 3 bases, with 18 bases lying between them. CDR3 loop: CASSPTVLHHYEQYF. CDR3 nucleotide sequence: TGTGCCAGCAGCCCGACCGTCCTGCACCACTACGAGCAGTACTTC.

This clonotype showed up just a few times. V and J are TRBV2 and TRBJ1-4; TRBD1 is a possible D gene (5 bases). Germline V gene data show CDR1 as SNHLY and CDR2 as FYNNEI. This CDR3 is 13 amino acids long. Trimming left V 6 bases short and J 3 bases short, with 8 bases between. CDR3 region: CASSRDANEKLFF. As DNA, the CDR3 is TGTGCCAGCAGCCGGGACGCTAATGAAAAACTGTTTTTT. The full variable domain, its missing parts supplied by reference TRBV2 and TRBJ1-4, is EPEVTQTPSHQVTQMGQEVILRCVPISNHLYFYWYRQILGQKVEFLVSFYNNEISEKSEIFDDQFSVERPDGSNFTLKIRSTKLEDSAMYFCASSRDANEKLFFGSGTQLSVL.